This T cell receptor (beta chain) was captured in a study of blood T cell repertoires in COVID-19. Study background: The origin of the acute and convalescent COVID-19 samples was the United States, Italy and Spain. T cells, B-cell-depleted T cells, or PBMCs supplied cDNA or gDNA.

The V end was cut by 5 bases, the J end by 5 bases, with 16 bases between. The CDR3 runs to 15 residues. Germline V gene sequence: CDR1 SGHNT, CDR2 YENEEA. Authors' methods: From reference gene primer amplification, estimates of nucleated cell counts were derived. The assay was immunoSEQ multiplex PCR, and TCRdb's table has in-frame clones only and misses some. That table supplies the V and J calls and clone size; D and trimming were determined from the DNA. The sample holds 55,000 to 80,000 clones, more than 70% seen once. The rearrangement joins TRBV11-3 to TRBJ2-1; unclear D gene. The origin of this receptor is a man aged 50 to 60 with active COVID-19. The material sequenced was peripheral blood. This CDR3 is CASSPRGPTHNEQFF. DNA of the CDR3: TGTGCCAGCAGCCCACGCGGCCCCACACACAATGAGCAGTTCTTC.